This TCR beta chain is drawn from a study of PD-L1 blockade in urothelial cancer. Overall study: Analysis of the blood was performed 3 weeks (second dose) and 6 weeks after treatment start. Reported median T cell count for blood samples was more than 110,000.

J gave up 1 base and V 3 bases, and 6 bases lay outside the gene matches. The CDR3 loop spans 16 amino acids. The germline V gene encodes CDR1 MDHEN and CDR2 SYDVKM. TCRdb keeps only in-frame clones here, not all; method: immunoSEQ multiplex PCR. In the table there are more than 35,000 clones, over 75% of which are singletons. This receptor was taken from a man between 65 and 85 years old with urothelial cancer. J is TRBJ2-5 and V is TRBV28; 9 nucleotides match TRBD1. The specimen was PBMCs, collected around atezolizumab (anti-PD-L1) treatment. CDR3 in DNA: TGTGCCAGCAGTTTGACTACACAGGGGGCCCAAGAGACCCAGTACTTC. It yields the protein CASSLTTQGAQETQYF.